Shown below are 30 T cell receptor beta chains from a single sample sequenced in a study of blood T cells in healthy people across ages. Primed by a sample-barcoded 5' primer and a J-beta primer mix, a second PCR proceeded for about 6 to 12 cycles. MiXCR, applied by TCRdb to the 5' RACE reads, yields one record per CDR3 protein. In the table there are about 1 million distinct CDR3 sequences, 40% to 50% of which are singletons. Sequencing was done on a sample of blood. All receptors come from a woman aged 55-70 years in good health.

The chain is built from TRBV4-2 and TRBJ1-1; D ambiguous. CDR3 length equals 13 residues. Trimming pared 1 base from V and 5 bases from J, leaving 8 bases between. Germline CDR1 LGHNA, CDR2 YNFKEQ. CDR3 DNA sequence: TGTGCCAGCAGCCAAGTGTTGGGGACTGAAGCTTTCTTT. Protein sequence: CASSQVLGTEAFF.

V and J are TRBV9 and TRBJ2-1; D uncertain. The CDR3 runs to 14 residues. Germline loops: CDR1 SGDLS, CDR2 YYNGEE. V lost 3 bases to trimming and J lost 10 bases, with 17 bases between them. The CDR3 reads CASSAAPRTAEQFF. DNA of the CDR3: TGTGCCAGCAGCGCGGCGCCCAGGACGGCAGAGCAGTTCTTC.

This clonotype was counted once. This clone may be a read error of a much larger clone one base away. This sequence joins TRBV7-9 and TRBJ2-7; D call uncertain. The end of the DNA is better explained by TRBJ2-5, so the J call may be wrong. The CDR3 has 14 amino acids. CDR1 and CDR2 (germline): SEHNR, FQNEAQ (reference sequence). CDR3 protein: CASSARASRETQYF. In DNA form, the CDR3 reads TGTGCCAGCAGCGCTAGGGCGTCCAGGGAGACCCAGTACTTC.

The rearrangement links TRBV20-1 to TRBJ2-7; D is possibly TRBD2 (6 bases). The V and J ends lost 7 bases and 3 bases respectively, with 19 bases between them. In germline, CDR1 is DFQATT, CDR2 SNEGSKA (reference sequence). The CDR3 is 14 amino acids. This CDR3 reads CSVRNSGAVYEQYF. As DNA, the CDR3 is TGCAGTGTTAGGAATAGCGGAGCTGTCTACGAGCAGTACTTC.

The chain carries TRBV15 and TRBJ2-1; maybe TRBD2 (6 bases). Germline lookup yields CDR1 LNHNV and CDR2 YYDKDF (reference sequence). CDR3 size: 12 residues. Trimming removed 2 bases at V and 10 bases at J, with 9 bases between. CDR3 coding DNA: TGTGCCACCAGCAGACAGGACTACGAGCAGTTCTTC. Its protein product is CATSRQDYEQFF.

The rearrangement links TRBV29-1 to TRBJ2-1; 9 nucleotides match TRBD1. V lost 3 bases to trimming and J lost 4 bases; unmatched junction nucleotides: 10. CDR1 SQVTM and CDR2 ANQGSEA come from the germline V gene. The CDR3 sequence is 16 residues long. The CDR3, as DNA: TGCAGCGTTGACTCAACGGGACAGGGATGGTACAATGAGCAGTTCTTC. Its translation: CSVDSTGQGWYNEQFF.

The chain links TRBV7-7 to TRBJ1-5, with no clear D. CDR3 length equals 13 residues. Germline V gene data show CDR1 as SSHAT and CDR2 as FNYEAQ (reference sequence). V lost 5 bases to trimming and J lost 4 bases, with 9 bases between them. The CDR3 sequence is CASSTRLNQPQHF. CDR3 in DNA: TGTGCCAGCAGCACAAGGCTAAATCAGCCCCAGCATTTT.

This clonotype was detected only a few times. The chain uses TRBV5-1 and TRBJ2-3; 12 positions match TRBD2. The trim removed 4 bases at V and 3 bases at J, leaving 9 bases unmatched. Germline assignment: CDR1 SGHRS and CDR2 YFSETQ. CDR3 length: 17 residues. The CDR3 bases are TGCGCCAGCAGCAGGCGGACTAGCGGGACAGCAACAGATACGCAGTATTTT. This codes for CASSRRTSGTATDTQYF. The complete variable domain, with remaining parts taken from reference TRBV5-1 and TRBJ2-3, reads KAGVTQTPRYLIKTRGQQVTLSCSPISGHRSVSWYQQTPGQGLQFLFEYFSETQRNKGNFPGRFSGRQFSNSRSEMNVSTLELGDSALYLCASSRRTSGTATDTQYFGPGTRLTVL.

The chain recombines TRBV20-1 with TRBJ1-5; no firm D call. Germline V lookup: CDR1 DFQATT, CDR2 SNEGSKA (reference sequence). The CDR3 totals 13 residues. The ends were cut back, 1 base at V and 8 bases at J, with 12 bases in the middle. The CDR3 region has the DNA TGCAGTGCTAGAGTCGTAGTGGGTAAGCCCCAGCATTTT. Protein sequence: CSARVVVGKPQHF.

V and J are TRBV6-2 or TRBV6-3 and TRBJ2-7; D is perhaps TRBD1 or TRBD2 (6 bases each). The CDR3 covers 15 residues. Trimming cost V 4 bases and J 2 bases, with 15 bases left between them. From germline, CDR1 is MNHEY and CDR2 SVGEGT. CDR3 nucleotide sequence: TGTGCCAGCAGTTCTCGAGGGGGGACGCCCTACGAGCAGTACTTC. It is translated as CASSSRGGTPYEQYF.

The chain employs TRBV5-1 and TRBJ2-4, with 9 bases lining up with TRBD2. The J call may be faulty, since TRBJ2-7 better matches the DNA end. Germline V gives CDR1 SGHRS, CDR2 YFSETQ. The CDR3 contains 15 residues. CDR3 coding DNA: TGCGCCAGCAGCTCGAATAGCGGGAGATCGAACGAGCAGTACTTC. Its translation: CASSSNSGRSNEQYF.

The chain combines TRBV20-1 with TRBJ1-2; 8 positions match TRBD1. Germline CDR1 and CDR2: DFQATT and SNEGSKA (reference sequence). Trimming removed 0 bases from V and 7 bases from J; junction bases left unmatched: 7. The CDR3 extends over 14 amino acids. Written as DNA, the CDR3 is TGCAGTGCTAGAGATGTTTGGCAGGGGGCTGGCTACACCTTC. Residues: CSARDVWQGAGYTF.

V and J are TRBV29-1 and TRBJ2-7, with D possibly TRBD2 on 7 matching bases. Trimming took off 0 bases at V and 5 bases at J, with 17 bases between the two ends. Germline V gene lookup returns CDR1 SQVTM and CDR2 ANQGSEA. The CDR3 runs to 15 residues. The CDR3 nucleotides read TGCAGCGTTGAAGATGGGAGGGGGTTGGGGGACGAGCAGTACTTC. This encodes CSVEDGRGLGDEQYF.

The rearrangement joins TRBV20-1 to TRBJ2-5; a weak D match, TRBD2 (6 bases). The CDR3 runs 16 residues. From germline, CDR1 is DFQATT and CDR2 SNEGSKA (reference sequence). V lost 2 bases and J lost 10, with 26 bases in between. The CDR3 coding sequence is TGCAGTGCTAGATACCTCGACAGCGCCACATGGGGAGGCCAGTACTTC. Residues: CSARYLDSATWGGQYF.

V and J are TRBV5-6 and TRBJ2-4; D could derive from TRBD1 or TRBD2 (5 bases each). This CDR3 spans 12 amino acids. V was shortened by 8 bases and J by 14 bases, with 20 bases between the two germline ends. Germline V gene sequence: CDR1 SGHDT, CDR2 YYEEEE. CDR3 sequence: CASSIDSRRKYF. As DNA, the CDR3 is TGTGCCAGTAGTATTGACAGCCGGAGGAAGTACTTC.

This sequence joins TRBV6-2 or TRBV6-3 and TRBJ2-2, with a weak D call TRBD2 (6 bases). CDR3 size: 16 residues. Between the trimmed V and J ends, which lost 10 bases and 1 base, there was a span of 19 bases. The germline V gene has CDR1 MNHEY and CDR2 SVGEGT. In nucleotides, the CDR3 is TGTGCCACGTCGGCGGGAATAAGCCGGAACACCGGGGAGCTGTTTTTT. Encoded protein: CATSAGISRNTGELFF.

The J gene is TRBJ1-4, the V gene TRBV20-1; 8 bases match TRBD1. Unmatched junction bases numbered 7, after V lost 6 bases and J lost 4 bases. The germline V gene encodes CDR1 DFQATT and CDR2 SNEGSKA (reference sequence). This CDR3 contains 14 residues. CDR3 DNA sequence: TGCAGTGCAAGGGACAGGCTATTTAATGAAAAACTGTTTTTT. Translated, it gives CSARDRLFNEKLFF.

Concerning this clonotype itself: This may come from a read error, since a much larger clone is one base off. The DNA of the CDR3 is TGTGCCAGCAGCCGGCGTAGGGCAGGGGGGACCTACGAGCAGTACTTC. It is translated as CASSRRRAGGTYEQYF. The V gene is TRBV27, the J gene TRBJ2-7; perhaps TRBD1 as D (7 bases). This CDR3 has 16 residues. Germline V gene sequence: CDR1 MNHEY, CDR2 SMNVEV (reference sequence). Deletions cut 6 bases from V and 2 bases from J, with 20 bases between.

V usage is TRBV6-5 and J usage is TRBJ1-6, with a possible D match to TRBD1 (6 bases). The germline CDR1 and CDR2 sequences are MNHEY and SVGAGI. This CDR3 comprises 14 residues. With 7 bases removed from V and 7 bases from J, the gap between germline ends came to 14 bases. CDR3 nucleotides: TGTGCCAGCACGGCTGGACAGCCCAATTCACCCCTCCACTTT. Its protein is CASTAGQPNSPLHF.

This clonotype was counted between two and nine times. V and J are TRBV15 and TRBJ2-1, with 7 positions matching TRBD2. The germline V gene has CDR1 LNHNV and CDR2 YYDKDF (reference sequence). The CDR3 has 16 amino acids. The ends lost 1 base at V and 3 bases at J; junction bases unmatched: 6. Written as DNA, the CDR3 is TGTGCCACCAGCAGAGGTCGGTCTAGCGGCTACAATGAGCAGTTCTTC. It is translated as CATSRGRSSGYNEQFF. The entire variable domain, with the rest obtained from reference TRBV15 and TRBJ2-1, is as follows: DAMVIQNPRYQVTQFGKPVTLSCSQTLNHNVMYWYQQKSSQAPKLLFHYYDKDFNNEADTPDNFQSRRPNTSFCFLDIRSPGLGDTAMYLCATSRGRSSGYNEQFFGPGTRLTVL.

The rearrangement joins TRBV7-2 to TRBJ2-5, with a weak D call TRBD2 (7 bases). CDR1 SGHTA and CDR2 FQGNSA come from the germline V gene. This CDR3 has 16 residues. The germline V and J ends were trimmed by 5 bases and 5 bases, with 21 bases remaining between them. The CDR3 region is CASSDSIGGAEETQYF. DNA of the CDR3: TGTGCCAGCAGCGACAGTATAGGGGGGGCGGAGGAGACCCAGTACTTC.

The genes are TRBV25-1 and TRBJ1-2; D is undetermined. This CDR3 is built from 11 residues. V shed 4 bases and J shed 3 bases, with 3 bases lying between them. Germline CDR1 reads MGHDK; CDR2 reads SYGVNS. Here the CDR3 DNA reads TGTGCCAGCAGTGTTTACTATGGCTACACCTTC. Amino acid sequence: CASSVYYGYTF.

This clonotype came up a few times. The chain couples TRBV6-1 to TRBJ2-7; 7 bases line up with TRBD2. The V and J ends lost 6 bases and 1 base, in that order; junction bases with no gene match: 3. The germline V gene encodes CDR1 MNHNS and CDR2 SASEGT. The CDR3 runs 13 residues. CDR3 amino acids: CASRNSGSYEQYF. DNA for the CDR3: TGTGCCAGCAGAAATAGCGGGTCCTACGAGCAGTACTTC.

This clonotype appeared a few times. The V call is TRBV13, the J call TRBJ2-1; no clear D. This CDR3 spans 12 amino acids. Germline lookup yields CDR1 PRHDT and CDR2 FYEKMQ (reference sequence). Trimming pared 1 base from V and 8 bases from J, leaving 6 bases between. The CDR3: CASSLDLDEQFF. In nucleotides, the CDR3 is TGTGCCAGCAGCTTAGATCTGGATGAGCAGTTCTTC.

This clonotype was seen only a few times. The CDR3 coding sequence is TGTGCCAGCAGCTTAGAGTTTATGGCCACGAGTGAGCAGTTCTTC. Translating it yields CASSLEFMATSEQFF. The chain employs TRBV7-6 and TRBJ2-1; no clear D gene. Germline V lookup: CDR1 SGHVS, CDR2 FNYEAQ. V was pared by 1 base and J by 9 bases, with 16 bases between. The CDR3 totals 15 residues.

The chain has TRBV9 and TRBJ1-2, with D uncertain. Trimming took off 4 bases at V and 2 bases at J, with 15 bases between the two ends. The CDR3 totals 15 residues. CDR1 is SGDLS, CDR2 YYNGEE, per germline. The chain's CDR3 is CASSLPLGMNYGYTF. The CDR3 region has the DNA TGTGCCAGCAGCCTCCCCCTGGGGATGAACTATGGCTACACCTTC.

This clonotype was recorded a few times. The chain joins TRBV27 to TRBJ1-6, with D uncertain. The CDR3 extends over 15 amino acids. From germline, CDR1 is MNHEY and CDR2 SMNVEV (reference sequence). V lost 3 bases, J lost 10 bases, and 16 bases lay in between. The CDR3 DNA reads TGTGCCAGCAGTTTGTTGGACGGCGATAGGTCACCCCTCCACTTT. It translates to CASSLLDGDRSPLHF.

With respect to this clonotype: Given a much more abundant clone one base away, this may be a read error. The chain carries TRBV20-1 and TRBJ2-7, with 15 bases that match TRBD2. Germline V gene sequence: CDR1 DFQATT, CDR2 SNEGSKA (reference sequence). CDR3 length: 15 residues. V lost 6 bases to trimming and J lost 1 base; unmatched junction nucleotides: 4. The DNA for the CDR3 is TGCAGTGCCACTGGGACTAGCGGGGGGTCCTACGAGCAGTACTTC. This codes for CSATGTSGGSYEQYF.

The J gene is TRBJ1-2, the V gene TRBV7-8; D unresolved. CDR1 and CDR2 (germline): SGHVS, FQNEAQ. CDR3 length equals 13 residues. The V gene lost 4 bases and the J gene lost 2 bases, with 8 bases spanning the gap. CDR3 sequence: CASSSRFNYGYTF. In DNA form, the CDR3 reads TGTGCCAGCAGCTCCAGGTTCAACTATGGCTACACCTTC.

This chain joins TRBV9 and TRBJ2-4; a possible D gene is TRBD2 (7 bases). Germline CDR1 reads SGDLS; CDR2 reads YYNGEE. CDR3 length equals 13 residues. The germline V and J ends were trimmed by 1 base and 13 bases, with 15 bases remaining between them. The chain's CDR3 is CASSVSGGQEQYF. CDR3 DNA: TGTGCCAGCAGCGTATCGGGGGGCCAGGAGCAGTACTTC.